The 24 T cell receptor beta chains below come from one sample, sequenced in a study of regulatory T cells in long-lasting Graves disease. CDR3 regions were amplified by Arm-PCR using iRepertoire HTBI primers to build TCR beta libraries. TCRdb processed the multiplex PCR reads anew with MiXCR; each CDR3 protein has one entry. Of approximately 440,000 distinct CDR3 sequences listed, about 16% were seen once; the top ten hold over 9%. Time point of the sample: newly diagnosed GD, antithyroid drugs for less than 3 months. Following extraction of RNA from PBMCs, that RNA was used to make the TCR library. This same sample was also part of a study on T cells in Graves' hyperthyroidism and ophthalmopathy.

The source material was peripheral blood mononuclear cells (PBMCs), sampled at new diagnosis, from a patient treated with antithyroid drugs. Receptor source: a man aged 35 to 55 with Graves disease.

In this sample, this clonotype turned up many times. This chain joins TRBV10-3 and TRBJ2-7; 7 bases fit TRBD1. CDR3 length: 14 amino acids. Trimming took 3 bases from V and 2 from J; bases not matched to a gene: 4. Germline V gene sequence: CDR1 ENHRY, CDR2 SYGVKD. Here the CDR3 DNA reads TGTGCCATCAGTGATACAGGGGCTACCTACGAGCAGTACTTC. Translated, it gives CAISDTGATYEQYF.

This chain links TRBV6-1 with TRBJ2-1; D not certain. The CDR3 has 16 residues. In germline, CDR1 is MNHNS, CDR2 SASEGT. V lost 6 bases and J lost 2, with 17 bases in between. The CDR3 region is CASSLLGNSPYNEQFF. The CDR3 DNA is TGTGCCAGCAGCCTACTGGGGAATTCCCCCTACAATGAGCAGTTCTTC.

There are many counts of this clonotype. The CDR3 bases are TGTGCCTGGGGGCGGGGGCTCTCCTACGAGCAGTACTTC. Its protein product is CAWGRGLSYEQYF. V usage is TRBV30 and J usage is TRBJ2-7; maybe TRBD2 (7 bases). The CDR3 is 13 amino acids. V lost 5 bases and J lost 0, with 11 bases in between. In germline, CDR1 is GTSNPN, CDR2 SVGIG (reference sequence). The variable domain in full, completed from reference TRBV30 and TRBJ2-7, reads SQTIHQWPATLVQPVGSPLSLECTVEGTSNPNLYWYRQAAGRGLQLLFYSVGIGQISSEVPQNLSASRPQDRQFILSSKKLLLSDSGFYLCAWGRGLSYEQYFGPGTRLTVT.

This clonotype was seen ten or more times. The rearrangement links TRBV7-9 to TRBJ2-7, with TRBD1 identical over 9 bases. Trimming at V came to 5 bases and at J to 3 bases, leaving 5 bases not matched to a gene. CDR1 and CDR2 (germline): SEHNR, FQNEAQ (reference sequence). This CDR3 is built from 14 residues. The CDR3 here is CASSPQDRGYEQYF. For the CDR3, the DNA is TGTGCCAGCAGCCCGCAGGACAGGGGCTACGAGCAGTACTTC.

This clonotype was seen at least ten times. The chain combines TRBV3-1 with TRBJ1-2; a weak D match, TRBD1 (6 bases). Per the germline V gene, CDR1 is LGHDT and CDR2 is YNNKEL (reference sequence). CDR3 length: 14 residues. Trimming cost V 1 base and J 4 bases, with 10 bases left between them. The CDR3 reads CASSQVTGSYGYTF. In DNA, the CDR3 is TGTGCCAGCAGCCAAGTGACAGGCAGCTATGGCTACACCTTC.

V usage is TRBV3-1 and J usage is TRBJ2-7, with 8 nucleotides matching TRBD1. Germline-derived CDR1 and CDR2 are LGHDT and YNNKEL (reference sequence). Unmatched junction bases numbered 10, after V lost 4 bases and J lost 5 bases. The CDR3 contains 15 residues. The CDR3 DNA reads TGTGCCAGCAGCCCCGACAGGGGATCGAGGAACGAGCAGTACTTC. It specifies CASSPDRGSRNEQYF.

This clonotype was observed at least ten times. The V and J genes are TRBV28 and TRBJ2-7; D is possibly TRBD1 or TRBD2 (5 bases each). Germline CDR1 is MDHEN and CDR2 is SYDVKM. V dropped 2 bases and J dropped 0 bases, with 8 bases sitting between them. The CDR3 runs to 14 residues. Here the CDR3 reads CASSLKGTSYEQYF. The CDR3, as DNA: TGTGCCAGCAGTTTAAAGGGGACCTCCTACGAGCAGTACTTC. Drawing the rest from reference TRBV28 and TRBJ2-7, the complete variable domain is DVKVTQSSRYLVKRTGEKVFLECVQDMDHENMFWYRQDPGLGLRLIYFSYDVKMKEKGDIPEGYSVSREKKERFSLILESASTNQTSMYLCASSLKGTSYEQYFGPGTRLTVT.

In this sample, this clonotype turned up many times. CDR3 residues: CASRTYGGLGGRNEQFF. CDR3 DNA sequence: TGTGCCAGCAGAACCTACGGGGGACTGGGGGGCCGCAATGAGCAGTTCTTC. V is TRBV28 and J is TRBJ2-1; D may correspond to TRBD1 or TRBD2 (6 bases each). The V gene lost 6 bases and the J gene lost 6 bases, with 24 bases spanning the gap. The CDR3 is made up of 17 amino acids. Germline CDR1 MDHEN, CDR2 SYDVKM.

A few counts support this clonotype. V is TRBV4-1 and J is TRBJ2-6; weak D call: TRBD2 (6 bases). CDR3 size: 21 residues. Between the trimmed V and J ends, which lost 0 bases and 1 base, there was a span of 22 bases. The germline gives CDR1 MGHRA, CDR2 YSYEKL. This chain's CDR3 is CASSQEDGGTGLRSGANVLTF. For the CDR3, the DNA is TGCGCCAGCAGCCAAGAAGACGGGGGAACGGGGTTGAGGTCTGGGGCCAACGTCCTGACTTTC.

J is TRBJ1-2 and V is TRBV7-2, with D maybe TRBD1 (6 bases). The germline V gene has CDR1 SGHTA and CDR2 FQGNSA. This CDR3 is built from 15 residues. V lost 4 bases and J lost 2, with 14 bases in between. CDR3 protein: CASSWEGQGNYGYTF. CDR3 in DNA: TGTGCCAGCAGCTGGGAGGGGCAGGGGAACTATGGCTACACCTTC.

There are many counts of this clonotype. The rearrangement links TRBV2 to TRBJ2-7; no definite D call. This CDR3 is built from 16 residues. Trimming removed 3 bases from V and 1 base from J, with 16 bases in between. Germline V gene data show CDR1 as SNHLY and CDR2 as FYNNEI. DNA of the CDR3: TGTGCCAGCAGTGACCCAGTGCGGAGTGGGTCCTACGAGCAGTACTTC. This sequence encodes CASSDPVRSGSYEQYF.

This clonotype was counted many times. The rearrangement uses TRBV28 and TRBJ1-4, with D possibly TRBD1 on 5 matching bases. V lost 6 bases and J 6 bases, leaving 11 bases between the germline ends. CDR1 is MDHEN and CDR2 is SYDVKM in the germline V gene. This CDR3 contains 13 residues. The CDR3: CASRPGGDEKLFF. The DNA for the CDR3 is TGTGCCAGCAGACCCGGGGGGGATGAAAAACTGTTTTTT.

This clonotype was counted ten times or more. The rearrangement uses TRBV5-1 and TRBJ2-1; D not certain. V lost 1 base and J lost 0, with 8 bases in between. The CDR3 runs 15 residues. Germline V gene data show CDR1 as SGHRS and CDR2 as YFSETQ. The CDR3 here is CASSLTQSSYNEQFF. Here the CDR3 DNA reads TGCGCCAGCAGCTTGACACAGAGCTCCTACAATGAGCAGTTCTTC.

This clonotype has a handful of counts. The chain couples TRBV15 to TRBJ2-2; 12 bases line up with TRBD2. Trimming took 6 bases from V and 5 from J; bases not matched to a gene: 7. This CDR3 is 16 amino acids long. Germline values: CDR1 LNHNV, CDR2 YYDKDF (reference sequence). The CDR3 loop reads CATRPGTSGSTGELFF. The CDR3 bases are TGTGCCACCAGGCCCGGGACTAGCGGGTCTACCGGGGAGCTGTTTTTT.

This rearrangement joins TRBV6-9 to TRBJ1-4; tentative D call: TRBD1 (6 bases). CDR1 and CDR2 from the germline V gene are MNHGY and SVAAGI. Trimming took 4 bases from V and 3 from J, leaving 12 bases between them. CDR3 length: 15 amino acids. The CDR3 nucleotides read TGTGCCAGCAGTTTCTTCGGGACACCTAATGAAAAACTGTTTTTT. Amino acids: CASSFFGTPNEKLFF.

This clonotype was seen only a few times. The chain links TRBV29-1 to TRBJ2-3, with D unclear. Per the germline V gene, CDR1 is SQVTM and CDR2 is ANQGSEA. V dropped 6 bases and J dropped 3 bases, with 13 bases sitting between them. This CDR3 contains 13 residues. CDR3 region: CSVADRETDTQYF. The CDR3 nucleotides read TGCAGCGTCGCGGACCGAGAGACAGATACGCAGTATTTT.

For this clonotype: One base away lies a much larger clone, so this may be a sequencing read error. The CDR3 DNA reads TGTGCCAGCAGCTTAAAGGCTCTCGCGGAGACCCAGTACTTC. Translating gives CASSLKALAETQYF. V usage is TRBV7-9 and J usage is TRBJ2-5; D uncertain. Germline V gene data show CDR1 as SEHNR and CDR2 as FQNEAQ (reference sequence). This CDR3 region has 14 residues. V lost 2 bases, J lost 5 bases, and 12 bases lay in between.

This clonotype was picked up many times. V is TRBV7-2 and J is TRBJ2-1; D may be TRBD2 (6 bases). Germline V CDR1 and CDR2: SGHTA, FQGNSA. V was shortened by 5 bases and J by 2 bases, with 16 bases between the two germline ends. There are 16 residues in the CDR3. CDR3 sequence reads: CASSPLGGTPYNEQFF. The CDR3 nucleotides are TGTGCCAGCAGCCCCCTTGGGGGGACCCCCTACAATGAGCAGTTCTTC.

Concerning this clonotype: This may come from a read error, since a much larger clone is one base off. The CDR3 end shows no conserved phenylalanine or tryptophan, and so a read error is likely. V usage is TRBV12-3 or TRBV12-4 and J usage is TRBJ1-2; D might be TRBD1 (5 bases). V lost 7 bases, J lost 7 bases, and 13 bases lay in between. CDR3 length equals 12 residues. The CDR3 reads CASTLPGAGYTS. The CDR3 DNA sequence: TGTGCCAGCACCCTCCCCGGGGCTGGCTACACCTCC.

This clonotype was picked up many times. The chain links TRBV29-1 to TRBJ2-3; 15 bases are a match to TRBD2. The CDR3 runs to 19 residues. Trimming cost V 7 bases and J 4 bases; bases outside gene matches: 18. CDR1 is SQVTM, CDR2 ANQGSEA, per germline. The DNA of the CDR3 is TGCAGCGCTGGAAGAACAGGGAAGGGACTAGCGGGAGGTGCAGATACGCAGTATTTT. Protein sequence: CSAGRTGKGLAGGADTQYF.

There are many counts of this clonotype. This chain uses TRBV20-1 with TRBJ2-3; D is uncertain. The length of the CDR3 is 15 residues. The germline V and J ends were trimmed by 1 base and 0 bases, with 11 bases remaining between them. CDR1 DFQATT and CDR2 SNEGSKA come from the germline V gene (reference sequence). The CDR3 here is CSARGQAPSTDTQYF. In DNA, the CDR3 is TGCAGTGCTAGAGGTCAGGCACCTAGCACAGATACGCAGTATTTT.

The chain couples TRBV20-1 to TRBJ2-5, with a weak D call TRBD2 (6 bases). The CDR3 extends over 13 amino acids. The V gene's germline CDR1 is DFQATT and CDR2 SNEGSKA (reference sequence). V lost 0 bases and J 5 bases, leaving 10 bases between the germline ends. The chain's CDR3 is CSARDGGVETQYF. CDR3 sequence (DNA): TGCAGTGCTAGAGATGGCGGGGTGGAGACCCAGTACTTC.

The V gene is TRBV6-1, the J gene TRBJ2-4; 9 positions agree with TRBD2. Germline V CDR1 and CDR2: MNHNS, SASEGT. The J segment lost 2 bases and the V segment lost 5 bases, leaving 10 bases of the junction unmatched. This CDR3 has 17 residues. This chain's CDR3 is CASSPHRASGTKNIQYF. The CDR3 DNA is TGTGCCAGCAGTCCCCACCGGGCTAGCGGGACCAAAAACATTCAGTACTTC.

This clonotype appeared a few times. The DNA of the CDR3 is TGTGCCAGCAGGTGGACACCCTACGAGCAGTACTTC. The encoded protein is CASRWTPYEQYF. The chain joins TRBV2 to TRBJ2-7; the D gene is possibly TRBD1 (5 bases). V was shortened by 6 bases and J by 2 bases, with 8 bases between the two germline ends. The CDR3 covers 12 residues. The V gene's germline CDR1 is SNHLY and CDR2 FYNNEI.